The text below deals with one TCR beta chain. In the authors' methods: How many nucleated cells were present was estimated from reference gene primer amplification. The data were produced by immunoSEQ multiplex PCR, yet TCRdb's version contains in-frame clones alone and is incomplete. Clone size and V and J calls were adopted from that table, with D and trimming inferred from the DNA. Of 150,000 to 200,000 clones listed, roughly 80% are singletons. V was trimmed by 5 bases and J by 4 bases, leaving 12 bases between them. In germline, CDR1 is SEHNR, CDR2 FQNEAQ (reference sequence). The CDR3 is 14 amino acids. The data belong to a study of blood T cell repertoires in COVID-19. In the study overall: The origin of the acute and convalescent COVID-19 samples was the United States, Italy and Spain. From T cells, B-cell-depleted T cells, or PBMCs came the material, which was cDNA or gDNA.

Seattle patients were enrolled during active infection and followed longitudinally. The sample consisted of peripheral blood. The clonotype comes from a woman between 40 and 50 years old with COVID-19, enrolled during active disease. V usage is TRBV7-9 and J usage is TRBJ1-3; no reliable D call. CDR3 amino acids: CASSAQITGNTIYF. CDR3 coding DNA: TGTGCCAGCAGCGCCCAGATTACCGGAAACACCATATATTTT.